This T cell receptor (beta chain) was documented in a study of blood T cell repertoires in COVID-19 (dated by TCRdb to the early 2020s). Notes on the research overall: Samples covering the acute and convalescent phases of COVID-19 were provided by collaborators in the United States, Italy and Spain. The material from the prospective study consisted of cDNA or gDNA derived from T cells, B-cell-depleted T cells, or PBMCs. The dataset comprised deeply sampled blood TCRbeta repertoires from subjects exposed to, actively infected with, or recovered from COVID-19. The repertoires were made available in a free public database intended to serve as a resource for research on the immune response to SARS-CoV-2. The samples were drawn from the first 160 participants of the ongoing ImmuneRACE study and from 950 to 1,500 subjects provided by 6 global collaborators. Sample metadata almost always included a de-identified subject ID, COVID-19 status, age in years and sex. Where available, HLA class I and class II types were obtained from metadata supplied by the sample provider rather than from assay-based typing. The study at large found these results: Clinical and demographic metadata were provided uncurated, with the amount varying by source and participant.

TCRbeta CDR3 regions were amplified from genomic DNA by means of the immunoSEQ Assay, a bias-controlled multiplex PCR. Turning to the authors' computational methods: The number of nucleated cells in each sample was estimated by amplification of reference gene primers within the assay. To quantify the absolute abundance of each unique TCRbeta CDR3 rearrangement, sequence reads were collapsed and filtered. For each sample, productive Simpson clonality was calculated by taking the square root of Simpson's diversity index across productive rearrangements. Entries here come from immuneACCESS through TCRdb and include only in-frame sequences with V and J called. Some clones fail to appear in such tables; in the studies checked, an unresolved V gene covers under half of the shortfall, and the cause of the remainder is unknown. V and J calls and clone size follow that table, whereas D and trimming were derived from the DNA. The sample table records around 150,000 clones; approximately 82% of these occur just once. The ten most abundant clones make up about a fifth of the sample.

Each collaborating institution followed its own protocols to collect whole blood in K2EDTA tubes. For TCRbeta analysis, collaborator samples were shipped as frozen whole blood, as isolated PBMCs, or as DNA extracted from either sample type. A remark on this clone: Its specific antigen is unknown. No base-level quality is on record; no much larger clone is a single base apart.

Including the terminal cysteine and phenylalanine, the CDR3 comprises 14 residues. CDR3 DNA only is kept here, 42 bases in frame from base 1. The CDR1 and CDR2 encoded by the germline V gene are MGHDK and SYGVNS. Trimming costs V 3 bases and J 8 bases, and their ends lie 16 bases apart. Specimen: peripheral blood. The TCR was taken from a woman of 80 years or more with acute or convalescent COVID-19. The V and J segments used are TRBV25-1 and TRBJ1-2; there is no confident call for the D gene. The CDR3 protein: CASSDPWASMGYTF. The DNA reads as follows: TGTGCCAGCAGTGATCCTTGGGCGAGTATGGGCTACACCTTC.